This T cell receptor beta chain appears in the sequencing data of a study of T-cell memory formation after mild COVID-19. Study overall: In these data, TCR clusters were largely donor specific.

In TCRdb, the 5' RACE reads were re-called with MiXCR into one record per CDR3 protein. There are just under 550,000 distinct CDR3 sequences in the sample; over 20% occur only once, and 9.5% to 15% lies in the top ten. Study results and limitations: CD4+ contracting clones were mainly CM and EM; CD8+ ones, EMRA. Some clones that responded were present in memory (sampled pre-infection), which suggests cross-reactive memory joined.

With 4 bases removed from V and 8 bases from J, the gap between germline ends came to 11 bases. The CDR3 sequence is 11 residues long. CDR1 and CDR2 from the germline V gene are SQVTM and ANQGSEA. Details on this clonotype: Its antigen is still unknown.

Sequenced sample: PBMCs or a T cell subset sorted from them (not recorded which). The chain uses TRBV29-1 and TRBJ1-1; maybe TRBD1 (5 bases). The TCR originated in an adult woman who had mild COVID-19 (a few samples of this study predate the infection). Cell type and time point are not known. CDR3 sequence: CSVAGEGEAFF. CDR3 DNA sequence: TGCAGCGTTGCGGGAGAGGGGGAAGCTTTCTTT.